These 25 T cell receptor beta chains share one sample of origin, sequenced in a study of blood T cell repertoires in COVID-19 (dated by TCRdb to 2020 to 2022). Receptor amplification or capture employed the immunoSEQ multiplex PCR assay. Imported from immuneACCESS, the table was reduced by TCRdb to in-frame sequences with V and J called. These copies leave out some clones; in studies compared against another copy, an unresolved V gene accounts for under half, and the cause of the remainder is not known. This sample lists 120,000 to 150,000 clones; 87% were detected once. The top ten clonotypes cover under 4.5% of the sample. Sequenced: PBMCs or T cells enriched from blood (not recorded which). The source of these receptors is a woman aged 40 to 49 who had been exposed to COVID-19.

The CDR3 DNA is TGTGCCAGCAGCTTGATCGGGGTAGAGGCCTACAATGAGCAGTTCTTC. Translating gives CASSLIGVEAYNEQFF. The V gene is TRBV5-6, the J gene TRBJ2-1; possibly TRBD2 for D (5 bases). Germline lookup yields CDR1 SGHDT and CDR2 YYEEEE. The CDR3 contains 16 residues. Trimming pared 1 base from V and 2 bases from J, leaving 13 bases between.

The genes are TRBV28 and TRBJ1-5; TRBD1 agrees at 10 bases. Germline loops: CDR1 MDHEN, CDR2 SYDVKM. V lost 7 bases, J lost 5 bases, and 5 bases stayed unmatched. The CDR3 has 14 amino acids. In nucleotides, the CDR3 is TGTGCCAGCAAAGATGGGACAGGGGATCAGCCCCAGCATTTT. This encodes CASKDGTGDQPQHF.

The CDR3 protein is CASSPGRQGYTF. CDR3 DNA sequence: TGTGCCAGCAGCCCAGGCCGGCAGGGCTACACCTTC. The chain couples TRBV12-3 or TRBV12-4 to TRBJ1-2; D remains ambiguous. CDR3 length: 12 residues. Trimming stripped 6 bases from V and 8 bases from J, with 13 bases between.

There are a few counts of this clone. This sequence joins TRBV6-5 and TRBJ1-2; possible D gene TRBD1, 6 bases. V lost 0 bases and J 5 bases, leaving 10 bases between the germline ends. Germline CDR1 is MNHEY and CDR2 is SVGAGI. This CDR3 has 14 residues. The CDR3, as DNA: TGTGCCAGCAGTTACTCGAGACAGGCTTATGGCTACACCTTC. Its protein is CASSYSRQAYGYTF.

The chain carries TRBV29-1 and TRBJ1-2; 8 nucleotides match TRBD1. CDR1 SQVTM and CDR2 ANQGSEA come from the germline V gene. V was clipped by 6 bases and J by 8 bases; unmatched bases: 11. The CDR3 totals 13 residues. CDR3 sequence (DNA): TGCAGCGTCCCCCGCGCAGGGGGCGGCGGCTACACCTTC. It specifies CSVPRAGGGGYTF. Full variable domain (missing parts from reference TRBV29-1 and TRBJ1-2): SAVISQKPSRDICQRGTSLTIQCQVDSQVTMMFWYRQQPGQSLTLIATANQGSEATYESGFVIDKFPISRPNLTFSTLTVSNMSPEDSSIYLCSVPRAGGGGYTFGSGTRLTVV.

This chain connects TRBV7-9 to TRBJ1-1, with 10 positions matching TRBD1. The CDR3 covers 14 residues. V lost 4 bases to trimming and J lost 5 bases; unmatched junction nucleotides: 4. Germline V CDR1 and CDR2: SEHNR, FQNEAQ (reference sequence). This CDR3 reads CASSSTGGGTEAFF. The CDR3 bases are TGTGCCAGCAGCTCGACAGGGGGCGGTACTGAAGCTTTCTTT.

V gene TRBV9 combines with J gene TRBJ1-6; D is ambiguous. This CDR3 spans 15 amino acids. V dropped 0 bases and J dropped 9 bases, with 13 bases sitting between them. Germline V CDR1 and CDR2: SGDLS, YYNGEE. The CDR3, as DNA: TGTGCCAGCAGCGTAGAGGGAGGCGTCGGTTCACCCCTCCACTTT. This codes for CASSVEGGVGSPLHF.

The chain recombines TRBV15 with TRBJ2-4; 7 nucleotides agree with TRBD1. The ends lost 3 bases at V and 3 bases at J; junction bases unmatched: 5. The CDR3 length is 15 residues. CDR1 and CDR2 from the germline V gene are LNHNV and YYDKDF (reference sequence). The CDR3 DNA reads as TGTGCCACCAGCAGTGATTGGGACAGCAAAAACATTCAGTACTTC. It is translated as CATSSDWDSKNIQYF. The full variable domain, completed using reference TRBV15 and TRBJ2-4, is DAMVIQNPRYQVTQFGKPVTLSCSQTLNHNVMYWYQQKSSQAPKLLFHYYDKDFNNEADTPDNFQSRRPNTSFCFLDIRSPGLGDTAMYLCATSSDWDSKNIQYFGAGTRLSVL.

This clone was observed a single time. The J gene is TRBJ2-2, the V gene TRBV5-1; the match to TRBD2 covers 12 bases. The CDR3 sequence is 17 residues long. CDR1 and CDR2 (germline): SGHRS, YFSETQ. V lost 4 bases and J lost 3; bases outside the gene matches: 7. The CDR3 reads CASSPRLAGDHTGELFF. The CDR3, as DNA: TGCGCCAGCAGCCCAAGACTAGCGGGGGACCACACCGGGGAGCTGTTTTTT.

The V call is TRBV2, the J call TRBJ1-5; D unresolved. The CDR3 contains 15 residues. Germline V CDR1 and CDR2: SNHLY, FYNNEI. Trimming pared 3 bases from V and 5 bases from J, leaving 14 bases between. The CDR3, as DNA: TGTGCCAGCAGTGAGGGAGCGCGGGAGGATCAGCCCCAGCATTTT. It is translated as CASSEGAREDQPQHF.

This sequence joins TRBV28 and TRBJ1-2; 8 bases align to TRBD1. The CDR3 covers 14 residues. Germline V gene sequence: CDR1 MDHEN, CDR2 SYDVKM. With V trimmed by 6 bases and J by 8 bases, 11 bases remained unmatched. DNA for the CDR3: TGTGCCAGCAGCCAACGGACAGGGACGGTAGGCTACACCTTC. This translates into CASSQRTGTVGYTF.

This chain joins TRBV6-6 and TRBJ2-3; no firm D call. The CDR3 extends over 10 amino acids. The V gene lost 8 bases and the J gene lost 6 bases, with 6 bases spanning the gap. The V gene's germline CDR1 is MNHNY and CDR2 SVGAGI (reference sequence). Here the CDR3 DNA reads TGTGCCAGCGGGCCCGATACGCAGTATTTT. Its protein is CASGPDTQYF.

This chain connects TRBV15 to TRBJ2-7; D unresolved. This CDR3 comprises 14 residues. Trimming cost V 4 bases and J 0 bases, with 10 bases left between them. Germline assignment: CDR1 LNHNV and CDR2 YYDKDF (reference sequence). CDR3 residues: CATSTFSSSYEQYF. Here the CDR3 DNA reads TGTGCCACCAGCACTTTCTCCAGCTCCTACGAGCAGTACTTC.

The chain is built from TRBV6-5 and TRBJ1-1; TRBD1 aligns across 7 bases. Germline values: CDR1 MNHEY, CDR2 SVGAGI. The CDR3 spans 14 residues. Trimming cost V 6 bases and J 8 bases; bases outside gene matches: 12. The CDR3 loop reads CASSLGGAPGEAFF. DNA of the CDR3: TGTGCCAGCAGCCTAGGGGGCGCCCCGGGGGAAGCTTTCTTT.

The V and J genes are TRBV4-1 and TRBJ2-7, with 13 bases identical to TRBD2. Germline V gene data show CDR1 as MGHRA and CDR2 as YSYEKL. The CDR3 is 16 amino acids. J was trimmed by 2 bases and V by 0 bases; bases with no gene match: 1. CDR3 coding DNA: TGCGCCAGCAGCCAAGAACTAGCGGGGGGGCCCTACGAGCAGTACTTC. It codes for CASSQELAGGPYEQYF.

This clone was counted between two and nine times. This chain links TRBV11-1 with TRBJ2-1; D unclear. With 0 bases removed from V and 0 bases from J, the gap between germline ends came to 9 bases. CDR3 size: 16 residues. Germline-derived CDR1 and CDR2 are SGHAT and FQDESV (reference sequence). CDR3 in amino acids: CASSLASLSSYNEQFF. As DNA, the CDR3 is TGTGCCAGCAGCTTAGCCAGTCTCAGCTCCTACAATGAGCAGTTCTTC.

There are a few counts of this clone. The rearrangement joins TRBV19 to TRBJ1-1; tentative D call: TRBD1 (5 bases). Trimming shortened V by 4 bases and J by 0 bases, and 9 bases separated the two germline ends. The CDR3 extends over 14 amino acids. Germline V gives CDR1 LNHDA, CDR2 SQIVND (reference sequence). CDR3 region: CASSRGGMNTEAFF. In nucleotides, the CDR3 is TGTGCCAGTAGTAGGGGGGGGATGAACACTGAAGCTTTCTTT. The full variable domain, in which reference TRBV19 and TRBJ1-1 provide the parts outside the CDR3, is DGGITQSPKYLFRKEGQNVTLSCEQNLNHDAMYWYRQDPGQGLRLIYYSQIVNDFQKGDIAEGYSVSREKKESFPLTVTSAQKNPTAFYLCASSRGGMNTEAFFGQGTRLTVV.

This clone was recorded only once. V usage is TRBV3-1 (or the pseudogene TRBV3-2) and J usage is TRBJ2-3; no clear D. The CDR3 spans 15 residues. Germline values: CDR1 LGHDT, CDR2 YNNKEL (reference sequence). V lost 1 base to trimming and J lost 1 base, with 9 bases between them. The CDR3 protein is CASSQGVSRTDTQYF. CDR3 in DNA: TGTGCCAGCAGCCAAGGAGTTTCTCGCACAGATACGCAGTATTTT.

The chain's CDR3 is CASSDDSLAKNIQYF. The CDR3 DNA follows: TGCGCCAGCAGCGACGACAGTTTAGCCAAAAACATTCAGTACTTC. The chain is built from TRBV5-1 and TRBJ2-4, with D possibly being TRBD1 (5 bases). The germline gives CDR1 SGHRS, CDR2 YFSETQ. The CDR3 covers 15 residues. V shed 4 bases and J shed 0 bases, with 11 bases lying between them.

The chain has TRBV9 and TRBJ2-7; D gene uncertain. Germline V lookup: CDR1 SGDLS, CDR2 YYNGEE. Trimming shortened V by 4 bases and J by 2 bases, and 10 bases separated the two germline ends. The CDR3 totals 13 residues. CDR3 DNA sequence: TGTGCCAGCAGCCCCGAACCTACCTACGAGCAGTACTTC. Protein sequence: CASSPEPTYEQYF.

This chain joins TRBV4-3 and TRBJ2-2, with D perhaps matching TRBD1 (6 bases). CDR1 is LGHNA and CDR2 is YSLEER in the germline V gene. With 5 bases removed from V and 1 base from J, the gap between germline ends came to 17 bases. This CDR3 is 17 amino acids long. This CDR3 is CASSGVRRRGNTGELFF. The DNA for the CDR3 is TGCGCCAGCAGCGGGGTCCGGCGCAGGGGGAACACCGGGGAGCTGTTTTTT.

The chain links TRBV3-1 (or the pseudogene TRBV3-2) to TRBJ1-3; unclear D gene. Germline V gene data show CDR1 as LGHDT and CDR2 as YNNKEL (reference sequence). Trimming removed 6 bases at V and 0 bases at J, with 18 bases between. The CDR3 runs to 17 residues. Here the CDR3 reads CASSRHNTAYSGNTIYF. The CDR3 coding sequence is TGTGCCAGCAGTCGCCATAATACAGCTTACTCTGGAAACACCATATATTTT.

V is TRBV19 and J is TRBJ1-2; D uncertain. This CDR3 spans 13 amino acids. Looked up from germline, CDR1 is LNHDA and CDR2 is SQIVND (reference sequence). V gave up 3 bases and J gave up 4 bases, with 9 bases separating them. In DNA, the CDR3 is TGTGCCAGTAGTATCGGGGAAGGCTATGGCTACACCTTC. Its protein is CASSIGEGYGYTF.

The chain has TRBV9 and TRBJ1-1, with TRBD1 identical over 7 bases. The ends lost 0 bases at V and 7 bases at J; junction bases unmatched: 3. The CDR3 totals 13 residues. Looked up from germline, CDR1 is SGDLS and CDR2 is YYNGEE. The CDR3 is CASSVGQGLEAFF. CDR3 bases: TGTGCCAGCAGCGTAGGACAGGGACTTGAAGCTTTCTTT. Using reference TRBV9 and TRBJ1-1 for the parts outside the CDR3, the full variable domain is DSGVTQTPKHLITATGQRVTLRCSPRSGDLSVYWYQQSLDQGLQFLIQYYNGEERAKGNILERFSAQQFPDLHSELNLSSLELGDSALYFCASSVGQGLEAFFGQGTRLTVV.

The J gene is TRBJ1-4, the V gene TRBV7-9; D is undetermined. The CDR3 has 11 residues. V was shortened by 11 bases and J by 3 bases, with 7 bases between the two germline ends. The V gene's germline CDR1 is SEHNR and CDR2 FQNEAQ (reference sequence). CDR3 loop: CAWEANEKLFF. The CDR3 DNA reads TGTGCCTGGGAGGCTAATGAAAAACTGTTTTTT.